The following is a TCR beta chain sequence with its context. The CDR3 has 15 amino acids. Trimming pared 2 bases from V and 5 bases from J, leaving 13 bases between. Per the germline V gene, CDR1 is MNHEY and CDR2 is SMNVEV (reference sequence). Original data processing: Reference gene primers were amplified, and this amplification served to estimate nucleated cell counts. Assay used: immunoSEQ multiplex PCR; TCRdb lists only in-frame clones, some missing. V and J calls and clone size are those listed in that table; D and trimming were worked out from the DNA. The table records about 44,000 clones, roughly 85% of them present only once. The data were obtained in a study of blood T cell repertoires in COVID-19. At the level of the study: Sites across the United States, Italy and Spain contributed samples from acute and convalescent COVID-19.

This TCR was sampled from a woman between 65 and 79 years old with acute or convalescent COVID-19. The V and J genes are TRBV27 and TRBJ1-5; D is ambiguous. The sequenced material came from peripheral blood. Here the CDR3 DNA reads TGTGCCAGCAGTTTACTGAGTGCCCGGGATCAGCCCCAGCATTTT. It encodes CASSLLSARDQPQHF.